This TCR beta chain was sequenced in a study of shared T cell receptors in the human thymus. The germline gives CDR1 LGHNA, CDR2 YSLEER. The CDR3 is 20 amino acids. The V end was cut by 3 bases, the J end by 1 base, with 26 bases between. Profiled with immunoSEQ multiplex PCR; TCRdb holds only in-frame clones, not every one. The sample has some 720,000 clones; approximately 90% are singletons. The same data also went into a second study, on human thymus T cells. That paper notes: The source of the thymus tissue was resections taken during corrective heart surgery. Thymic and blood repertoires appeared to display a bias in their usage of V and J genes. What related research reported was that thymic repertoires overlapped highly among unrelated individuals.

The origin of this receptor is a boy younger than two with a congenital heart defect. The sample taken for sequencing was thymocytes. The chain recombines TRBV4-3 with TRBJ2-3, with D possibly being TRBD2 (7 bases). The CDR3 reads CASSQGTPGRALLGTDTQYF. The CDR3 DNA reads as TGCGCCAGCAGCCAGGGGACACCAGGGAGGGCCCTTCTGGGCACAGATACGCAGTATTTT.